The clone carrying this T cell receptor beta chain was seen a handful of times. The entry originates in a study of cytomegalovirus exposure and HLA in healthy donors. Amplification used 60 Vbeta primers and 13 Jbeta primers. Using immunoSEQ multiplex PCR, the repertoire was profiled, and TCRdb retains in-frame clones only, with some absent. The sample yields roughly 130,000 clones, roughly 79% seen once. J gave up 7 bases and V 2 bases, and 11 bases lay outside the gene matches. The CDR3 totals 16 residues. Germline CDR1 is SGHTA and CDR2 is FQGTGA. This chain joins TRBV7-3 and TRBJ2-1, with 7 bases matching TRBD2. The receptor comes from a woman between 45 and 60 years old in good health and CMV-seronegative. Input material: PBMCs. CDR3 sequence (DNA): TGTGCCAGCAGCTTAGCGGAACGGGAGGTAATGAATGAGCAGTTCTTC. This gives the protein CASSLAEREVMNEQFF. The whole variable domain, filled in from reference TRBV7-3 and TRBJ2-1, reads GAGVSQTPSNKVTEKGKYVELRCDPISGHTALYWYRQSLGQGPEFLIYFQGTGAADDSGLPNDRFFAVRPEGSVSTLKIQRTERGDSAVYLCASSLAEREVMNEQFFGPGTRLTVL.